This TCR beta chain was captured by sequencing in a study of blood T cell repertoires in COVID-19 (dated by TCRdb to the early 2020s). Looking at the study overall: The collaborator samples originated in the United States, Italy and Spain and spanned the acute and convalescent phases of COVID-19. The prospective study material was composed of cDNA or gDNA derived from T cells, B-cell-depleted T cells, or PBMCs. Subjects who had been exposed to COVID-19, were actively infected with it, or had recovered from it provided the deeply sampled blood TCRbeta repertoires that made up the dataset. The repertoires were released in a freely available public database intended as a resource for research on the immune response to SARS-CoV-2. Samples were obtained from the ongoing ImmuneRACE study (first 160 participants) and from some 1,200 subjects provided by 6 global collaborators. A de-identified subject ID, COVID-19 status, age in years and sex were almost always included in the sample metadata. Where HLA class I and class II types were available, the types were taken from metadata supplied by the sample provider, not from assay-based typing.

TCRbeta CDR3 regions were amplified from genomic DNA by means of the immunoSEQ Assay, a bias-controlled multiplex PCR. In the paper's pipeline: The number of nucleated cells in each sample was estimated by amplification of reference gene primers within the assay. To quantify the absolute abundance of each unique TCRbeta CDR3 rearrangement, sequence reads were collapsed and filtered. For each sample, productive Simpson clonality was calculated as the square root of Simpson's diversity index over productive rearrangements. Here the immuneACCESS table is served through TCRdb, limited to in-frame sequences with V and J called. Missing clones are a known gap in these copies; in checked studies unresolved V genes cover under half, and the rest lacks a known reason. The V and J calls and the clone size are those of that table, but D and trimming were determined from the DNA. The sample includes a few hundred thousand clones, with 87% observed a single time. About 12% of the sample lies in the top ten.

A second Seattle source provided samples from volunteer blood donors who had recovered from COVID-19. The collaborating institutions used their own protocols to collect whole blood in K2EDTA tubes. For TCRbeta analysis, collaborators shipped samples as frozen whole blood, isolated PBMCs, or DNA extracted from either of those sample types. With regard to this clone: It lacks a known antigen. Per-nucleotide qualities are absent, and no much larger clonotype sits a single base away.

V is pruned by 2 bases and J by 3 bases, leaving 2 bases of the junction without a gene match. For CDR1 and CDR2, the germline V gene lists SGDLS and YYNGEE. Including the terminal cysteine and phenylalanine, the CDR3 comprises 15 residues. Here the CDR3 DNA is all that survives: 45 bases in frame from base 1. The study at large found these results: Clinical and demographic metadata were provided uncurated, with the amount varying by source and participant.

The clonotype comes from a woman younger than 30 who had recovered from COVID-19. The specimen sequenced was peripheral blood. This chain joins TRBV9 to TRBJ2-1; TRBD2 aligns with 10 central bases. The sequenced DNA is TGTGCCAGCAGCGTCACTAGCGGGGTCTACAATGAGCAGTTCTTC. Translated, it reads CASSVTSGVYNEQFF.